What follows describes a single T cell receptor beta chain. Its target is not known. Every donor was a Caucasian adult from Nashville, Tennessee. This entry comes from a study of shared clonotypes between healthy human individuals. Overall study: Contributing individuals were a couple of females and three males aged 18 to 49.

Sequencing was performed with immunoSEQ multiplex PCR; in TCRdb, only in-frame clones are kept and a portion is missing. The data contain 550,000 to 700,000 clones, 73% of them singletons. Germline values: CDR1 SEHNR, CDR2 FQNEAQ (reference sequence). V was cut by 6 bases and J by 2 bases, with 9 bases left in between. This CDR3 has 13 residues. Study-wide findings and caveats: Blood alone was sampled, and tissue repertoires likely differ.

The sample consisted of memory CD4+ T cells sorted from blood. The sample's subset: CD45RA-negative fraction. The V gene is TRBV7-9, the J gene TRBJ2-3; D unresolved. The receptor's source is a woman aged 25 to 45 in good health. The CDR3 coding sequence is TGTGCCAGCAGTCTACAATCCACAGATACGCAGTATTTT. It encodes CASSLQSTDTQYF.